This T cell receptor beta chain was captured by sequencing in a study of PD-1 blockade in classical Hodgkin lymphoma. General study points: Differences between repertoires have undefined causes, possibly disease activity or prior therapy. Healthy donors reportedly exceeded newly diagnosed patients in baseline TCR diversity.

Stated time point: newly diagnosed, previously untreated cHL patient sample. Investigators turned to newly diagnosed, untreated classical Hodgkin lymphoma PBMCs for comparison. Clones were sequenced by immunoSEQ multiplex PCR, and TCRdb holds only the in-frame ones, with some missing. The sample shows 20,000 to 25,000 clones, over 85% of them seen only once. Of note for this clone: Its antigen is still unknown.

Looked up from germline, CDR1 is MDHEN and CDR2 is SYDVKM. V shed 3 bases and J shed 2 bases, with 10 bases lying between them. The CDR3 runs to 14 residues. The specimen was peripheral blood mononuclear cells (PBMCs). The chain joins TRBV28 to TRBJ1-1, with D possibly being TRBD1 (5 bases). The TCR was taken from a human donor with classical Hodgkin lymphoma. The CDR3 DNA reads TGTGCCAGCAGTTTCCGACAGAGAAACACTGAAGCTTTCTTT. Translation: CASSFRQRNTEAFF.